This T cell receptor beta chain was recovered during a study of T cell clones after liver transplantation. Study-level background: Third-party-reactive TCRbeta sequences from pre-transplant mixed lymphocyte reactions served as antigen-independent comparators.

Sequenced by immunoSEQ multiplex PCR; TCRdb stores in-frame clones only, minus some. The sample records under 85,000 clones, 75% to 85% being singletons. CD3+CD4+ and CD3+CD8+ cells were FACS-sorted from thawed unstimulated PBMCs. The CDR3 has 14 amino acids. Trimming pared 3 bases from V and 1 base from J, leaving 10 bases between. Germline lookup yields CDR1 SGHNT and CDR2 YYREEE (reference sequence). This rearrangement joins TRBV5-4 to TRBJ2-5; D unclear. This receptor was taken from a human patient who received a liver transplant. A subset of T cells may come from the graft donor. Here the sequenced sample was CD4+ T cells from blood, taken 12 months after liver transplant. Here the CDR3 DNA reads TGTGCCAGCAGCTCGAGAGGCACCCAAGAGACCCAGTACTTC. As protein: CASSSRGTQETQYF. Filled out from reference TRBV5-4 and TRBJ2-5, the complete variable domain reads ETGVTQSPTHLIKTRGQQVTLRCSSQSGHNTVSWYQQALGQGPQFIFQYYREEENGRGNFPPRFSGLQFPNYSSELNVNALELDDSALYLCASSSRGTQETQYFGPGTRLLVL.